This TCR beta chain appears in the sequencing data of a study of T cell repertoires in cytomegalovirus infection. Study overall: The study used recently identified HLA-C-restricted and well-studied HLA-B-restricted CMV epitopes.

MiXCR, applied by TCRdb to the reads, yields one record per CDR3 protein. The sample has some 940,000 distinct CDR3 sequences; roughly 31% are singletons. To note about this clonotype: Its antigen is not known.

Study-wide points: HLA-C-restricted CMV clonotypes gave the most frequent clonotype in two of eight donors.

CDR3 length equals 15 residues. Trimming pared 10 bases from V and 0 bases from J, leaving 16 bases between. Sequenced material: cultured CD8+ T cells from PBMCs, taken from culture after CMV antigen stimulation. The receptor was isolated from a human donor in good health (CMV status not recorded). Some clones in this sample may be carry-over from other donors' samples. The chain has TRBV12-3 or TRBV12-4 and TRBJ1-3; D gene ambiguous. The CDR3 protein is CATLDGAISGNTIYF. The CDR3 DNA sequence: TGTGCCACCTTGGACGGAGCAATCTCTGGAAACACCATATATTTT.